These 20 T cell receptor beta chains came from one sample sequenced in a study of OX40 agonist ivuxolimab in advanced cancers. This table comes from immunoSEQ multiplex PCR, and its TCRdb copy is limited to in-frame clones, with some not included. The sample holds fewer than 70,000 clones, 77% seen once. Material: CD4+ or CD8+ T cells sorted from blood, obtained in a trial of the OX40 agonist ivuxolimab. The receptors were sampled from an adult with an advanced solid tumor such as melanoma, head and neck, liver or kidney cancer.

The chain recombines TRBV5-6 with TRBJ2-7, with TRBD1 matching over 7 bases. V shed 3 bases and J 6 bases; nucleotides not matched to a gene: 12. The germline V gene encodes CDR1 SGHDT and CDR2 YYEEEE. The CDR3 runs 15 residues. CDR3 in amino acids: CASSSPGGQIGEQYF. DNA of the CDR3: TGTGCCAGCAGCTCGCCTGGGGGACAGATAGGCGAGCAGTACTTC. The complete variable domain, with remaining parts taken from reference TRBV5-6 and TRBJ2-7, reads DAGVTQSPTHLIKTRGQQVTLRCSPKSGHDTVSWYQQALGQGPQFIFQYYEEEERQRGNFPDRFSGHQFPNYSSELNVNALLLGDSALYLCASSSPGGQIGEQYFGPGTRLTVT.

Regarding this clone: The same CDR3 can be traced to other DNA sequences in this sample. This chain joins TRBV5-1 and TRBJ2-2; D possibly corresponds to TRBD1 (5 bases). Germline lookup yields CDR1 SGHRS and CDR2 YFSETQ. V shed 0 bases and J shed 2 bases, with 8 bases lying between them. This CDR3 has 15 amino acids. The CDR3 spells CASSLDRGNTGELFF. The CDR3 bases are TGCGCCAGCAGCTTGGATAGGGGCAACACCGGGGAGCTGTTTTTT. The variable domain in full, completed from reference TRBV5-1 and TRBJ2-2, reads KAGVTQTPRYLIKTRGQQVTLSCSPISGHRSVSWYQQTPGQGLQFLFEYFSETQRNKGNFPGRFSGRQFSNSRSEMNVSTLELGDSALYLCASSLDRGNTGELFFGEGSRLTVL.

This sequence joins TRBV12-5 and TRBJ2-1, with no clear D. CDR3 length: 11 amino acids. Looked up from germline, CDR1 is LGHNT and CDR2 is FRNRAP. Trimming shortened V by 4 bases and J by 8 bases, and 6 bases separated the two germline ends. This CDR3 is CASGSGYEQFF. Here the CDR3 DNA reads TGTGCTAGTGGTTCAGGTTATGAGCAGTTCTTC.

The chain combines TRBV2 with TRBJ1-4, with TRBD1 matching over 8 bases. Per germline, CDR1 SNHLY and CDR2 FYNNEI. CDR3 length equals 14 residues. J was trimmed by 7 bases and V by 11 bases; bases with no gene match: 12. The CDR3 spells CASHRGGRTEKLFF. The CDR3 bases are TGTGCCTCCCACAGGGGGGGGCGCACTGAAAAACTGTTTTTT.

The V and J genes are TRBV29-1 and TRBJ1-5, with unresolved D. Germline V CDR1 and CDR2: SQVTM, ANQGSEA. V lost 7 bases to trimming and J lost 3 bases, with 13 bases between them. This CDR3 is built from 13 residues. The CDR3 DNA reads as TGCAGCGCTCGGACCGAGGTCAATCAGCCCCAGCATTTT. Translating it yields CSARTEVNQPQHF.

The chain carries TRBV18 and TRBJ2-7; tentative D call: TRBD2 (6 bases). Trimming pared 6 bases from V and 0 bases from J, leaving 6 bases between. The CDR3 is made up of 12 amino acids. Per the germline V gene, CDR1 is KGHSH and CDR2 is LQKENI. CDR3 DNA: TGTGCCAGCTCCGGGAGCTCCTACGAGCAGTACTTC. This sequence encodes CASSGSSYEQYF. Full variable domain (outside the CDR3, taken from reference TRBV18 and TRBJ2-7): NAGVMQNPRHLVRRRGQEARLRCSPMKGHSHVYWYRQLPEEGLKFMVYLQKENIIDESGMPKERFSAEFPKEGPSILRIQQVVRGDSAAYFCASSGSSYEQYFGPGTRLTVT.

The chain links TRBV11-2 to TRBJ2-7, with 7 positions matching TRBD1. Germline CDR1 SGHAT, CDR2 FQNNGV. V shed 5 bases, J shed 1 base, and the junction held 8 bases outside the gene matches. The CDR3 length is 15 residues. CDR3 sequence (DNA): TGTGCCAGCAGCACTGACAGGGTGGCGTCCTACGAGCAGTACTTC. It yields the protein CASSTDRVASYEQYF. Together with reference TRBV11-2 and TRBJ2-7, the CDR3 gives the full variable domain: EAGVAQSPRYKIIEKRQSVAFWCNPISGHATLYWYQQILGQGPKLLIQFQNNGVVDDSQLPKDRFSAERLKGVDSTLKIQPAKLEDSAVYLCASSTDRVASYEQYFGPGTRLTVT.

As to this clone: The junction differs from germline at one of its ends, possibly a read error. The chain employs TRBV2 and TRBJ1-2; tentative D call: TRBD1 (5 bases). Per germline, CDR1 SNHLY and CDR2 FYNNEI. This CDR3 spans 16 amino acids. The CDR3 DNA reads as TGTGCCAGCAGTGATAGTGGGGCTGGAAATGCAGATGGCTGCACCTTC. This encodes CASSDSGAGNADGCTF.

The V call is TRBV19, the J call TRBJ1-1; 8 nucleotides align to TRBD1. The CDR3 spans 16 residues. Trimming at V came to 6 bases and at J to 4 bases, leaving 13 bases not matched to a gene. CDR1 is LNHDA and CDR2 is SQIVND in the germline V gene (reference sequence). In DNA, the CDR3 is TGTGCCAGTAGCTATCCGGCCAGGGGGCGAGCCACTGAAGCTTTCTTT. It yields the protein CASSYPARGRATEAFF.

This clone appeared a few times. The V and J genes are TRBV6-6 and TRBJ1-6; D not certain. CDR1 is MNHNY, CDR2 SVGAGI, per germline (reference sequence). Trimming removed 0 bases at V and 4 bases at J, with 7 bases between. The CDR3 is 15 amino acids. The CDR3, as DNA: TGTGCCAGCAGTTACTCATTGGGTTATAATTCACCCCTCCACTTT. Translated: CASSYSLGYNSPLHF.

The chain has TRBV5-1 and TRBJ1-2; 10 nucleotides line up with TRBD1. The length of the CDR3 is 15 residues. Germline loops: CDR1 SGHRS, CDR2 YFSETQ. The J segment lost 7 bases and the V segment lost 0 bases, leaving 6 bases of the junction unmatched. This CDR3 is CASSLAGQGTSGYTF. Written as DNA, the CDR3 is TGCGCCAGCAGCTTGGCGGGACAGGGGACATCTGGCTACACCTTC.

This chain joins TRBV5-1 and TRBJ1-1, with D possibly TRBD1 on 6 matching bases. The CDR3 length is 14 residues. V was shortened by 4 bases and J by 4 bases, with 14 bases between the two germline ends. Germline lookup yields CDR1 SGHRS and CDR2 YFSETQ. CDR3 nucleotides: TGCGCCAGCAGCCCACAGGGTAGGGGCACTGAAGCTTTCTTT. Its protein product is CASSPQGRGTEAFF.

J is TRBJ1-4 and V is TRBV5-1, with 9 bases lining up with TRBD1. This CDR3 spans 15 amino acids. In germline, CDR1 is SGHRS, CDR2 YFSETQ. Trimming removed 4 bases from V and 4 bases from J; junction bases left unmatched: 5. The CDR3 nucleotides read TGCGCCAGCAGCGTGACAGGGGGAGATAATGAAAAACTGTTTTTT. Encoded protein: CASSVTGGDNEKLFF.

V usage is TRBV5-4 and J usage is TRBJ2-5; D gene uncertain. The CDR3 length is 15 residues. V shed 4 bases and J shed 1 base, with 14 bases lying between them. The germline CDR1 and CDR2 sequences are SGHNT and YYREEE (reference sequence). CDR3 sequence: CASSPKGGGQETQYF. Here the CDR3 DNA reads TGTGCCAGCAGCCCAAAGGGCGGCGGCCAAGAGACCCAGTACTTC. Full variable domain (rest looked up from reference TRBV5-4 and TRBJ2-5): ETGVTQSPTHLIKTRGQQVTLRCSSQSGHNTVSWYQQALGQGPQFIFQYYREEENGRGNFPPRFSGLQFPNYSSELNVNALELDDSALYLCASSPKGGGQETQYFGPGTRLLVL.

V is TRBV5-1 and J is TRBJ2-7, with no clear D. The germline V gene has CDR1 SGHRS and CDR2 YFSETQ. Trimming stripped 4 bases from V and 1 base from J, with 6 bases between. This CDR3 has 12 residues. CDR3 sequence (DNA): TGCGCCAGCAGCGGCGGTTCCTACGAGCAGTACTTC. This codes for CASSGGSYEQYF.

CDR3 region: CASSHRGLAGVSSYNEQFF. DNA of the CDR3: TGTGCCAGCAGCCACAGGGGACTAGCGGGGGTGAGCTCCTACAATGAGCAGTTCTTC. The chain employs TRBV14 and TRBJ2-1; 14 bases agree with TRBD2. Trimming took 3 bases from V and 0 from J; bases not matched to a gene: 7. Germline-derived CDR1 and CDR2 are SGHDN and FVKESK. CDR3 length: 19 amino acids.

Turning to this clone: Relative to the germline gene, one junction end is altered; a read error may explain this. The V and J genes are TRBV28 and TRBJ2-2; TRBD1 agrees at 12 bases. Per the germline V gene, CDR1 is MDHEN and CDR2 is SYDVKM. The CDR3 contains 15 residues. CDR3 sequence: CASSRGTGGTRELFF. Here the CDR3 DNA reads TGTGCCAGCAGTAGAGGGACAGGGGGCACCCGGGAGCTGTTTTTT.

The chain links TRBV6-6 to TRBJ1-1; D uncertain. The CDR3 extends over 13 amino acids. CDR1 is MNHNY and CDR2 is SVGAGI in the germline V gene (reference sequence). V lost 4 bases and J lost 0, with 6 bases in between. DNA for the CDR3: TGTGCCAGCAGTTTGGACGTGAACACTGAAGCTTTCTTT. Translating it yields CASSLDVNTEAFF.

V usage is TRBV5-6 and J usage is TRBJ2-1; D is possibly TRBD2 (7 bases). The CDR3 has 16 amino acids. Germline assignment: CDR1 SGHDT and CDR2 YYEEEE. The V gene lost 2 bases and the J gene lost 2 bases, with 14 bases spanning the gap. DNA for the CDR3: TGTGCCAGCAGCTTAGAAGGGGGGGCCCCCTACAATGAGCAGTTCTTC. Encoded protein: CASSLEGGAPYNEQFF.

The CDR3 is CASSLRQRETHNEQFF. For the CDR3, the DNA is TGTGCCAGCAGCCTACGTCAGCGGGAGACCCACAATGAGCAGTTCTTC. This chain uses TRBV7-6 with TRBJ2-1; 8 nucleotides line up with TRBD2. The J segment lost 5 bases and the V segment lost 5 bases, leaving 11 bases of the junction unmatched. The CDR3 extends over 16 amino acids. CDR1 is SGHVS and CDR2 is FNYEAQ in the germline V gene.